A single sample is the source of the 11 T cell receptor beta chains below, sequenced in a study of human T cells and chemical hapten exposure. As for time point: patch test 3, about 24 weeks after DPC sensitization. Regarding treatment: therapeutic diphenylcyclopropenone sensitization with weekly scalp DPC. TCRdb called the RACE reads again in MiXCR, with one record for every CDR3 protein. The sample lists about 120,000 distinct CDR3 sequences, approximately 11% occurring once. The source material was whole blood, sampled in connection with sensitization to the hapten diphenylcyclopropenone (DPC). These receptors originate from a woman aged 45 to 65 with alopecia areata. Some clones in this sample may be carry-over from other donors' samples.

The V and J genes are TRBV5-1 and TRBJ1-6, with D possibly matching TRBD1 (5 bases). With 0 bases removed from V and 9 bases from J, the gap between germline ends came to 13 bases. The germline V gene has CDR1 SGHRS and CDR2 YFSETQ. The CDR3 is 15 amino acids. The CDR3 DNA is TGCGCCAGCAGCTTGGGCAGGGAGGTCGGTTCACCCCTCCACTTT. It specifies CASSLGREVGSPLHF.

This clonotype was seen ten or more times. This rearrangement joins TRBV5-6 to TRBJ2-5; D uncertain. V was cut by 4 bases and J by 5 bases, with 12 bases left in between. The CDR3 runs to 13 residues. The germline gives CDR1 SGHDT, CDR2 YYEEEE. The CDR3 region is CASSATVSETQYF. The DNA for the CDR3 is TGTGCCAGCAGCGCCACGGTATCCGAGACCCAGTACTTC.

The V and J genes are TRBV6-2 or TRBV6-3 and TRBJ2-1; 7 bases line up with TRBD2. V lost 1 base, J lost 3 bases, and 0 bases stayed unmatched. The CDR3 covers 14 residues. Germline V gene sequence: CDR1 MNHEY, CDR2 SVGEGT. The CDR3, as DNA: TGTGCCAGCAGTTACTTAGCGGGCTACAATGAGCAGTTCTTC. Translating it yields CASSYLAGYNEQFF.

This rearrangement joins TRBV12-3 or TRBV12-4 to TRBJ2-1; weak D call: TRBD1 (6 bases). This CDR3 comprises 15 residues. V lost 5 bases to trimming and J lost 2 bases, with 13 bases between them. The CDR3 region is CASSGPDSTYNEQFF. Here the CDR3 DNA reads TGTGCCAGCAGTGGCCCGGACAGTACCTACAATGAGCAGTTCTTC.

The rearrangement links TRBV3-1 to TRBJ2-1; possibly TRBD2 for D (5 bases). The germline gives CDR1 LGHDT, CDR2 YNNKEL (reference sequence). CDR3 size: 15 residues. The V and J ends lost 0 bases and 8 bases respectively, with 14 bases between them. The DNA of the CDR3 is TGTGCCAGCAGCCAAGACGAGGGTCCTGGGGATGAGCAGTTCTTC. Translating it yields CASSQDEGPGDEQFF.

This clonotype was counted ten times or more. CDR3 region: CASSPPTGGYEQYF. CDR3 nucleotides: TGTGCCAGCAGTCCCCCGACAGGGGGTTACGAGCAGTACTTC. The chain employs TRBV28 and TRBJ2-7; TRBD1 agrees at 9 bases. Per the germline V gene, CDR1 is MDHEN and CDR2 is SYDVKM. The trim removed 5 bases at V and 4 bases at J, leaving 6 bases unmatched. The CDR3 consists of 14 residues.

This clonotype was recorded at least ten times. This chain links TRBV29-1 with TRBJ1-1, with TRBD1 as a possible D gene (6 bases). The germline V gene has CDR1 SQVTM and CDR2 ANQGSEA. This CDR3 spans 12 amino acids. The V gene lost 3 bases and the J gene lost 5 bases, with 10 bases spanning the gap. CDR3: CSVDPQGTEAFF. Written as DNA, the CDR3 is TGCAGCGTTGACCCGCAGGGGACTGAAGCTTTCTTT.

The table lists this clonotype with a few counts. This sequence joins TRBV6-5 and TRBJ1-2, with D unresolved. The V end was cut by 0 bases, the J end by 4 bases, with 6 bases between. The length of the CDR3 is 13 residues. Looked up from germline, CDR1 is MNHEY and CDR2 is SVGAGI. The CDR3 loop is CASSYSRTYGYTF. The CDR3 bases are TGTGCCAGCAGTTACTCGAGAACCTATGGCTACACCTTC.

This clonotype was seen only a few times. The V gene is TRBV7-2, the J gene TRBJ2-7; D perhaps matches TRBD1 (6 bases). Looked up from germline, CDR1 is SGHTA and CDR2 is FQGNSA. Trimming took 6 bases from V and 2 from J, leaving 17 bases between them. CDR3 length equals 15 residues. The CDR3: CASSPPDRIAYEQYF. The CDR3, as DNA: TGTGCCAGCAGTCCCCCTGACAGGATTGCCTACGAGCAGTACTTC.

This sequence joins TRBV12-3 or TRBV12-4 and TRBJ1-5, with D perhaps matching TRBD1 (5 bases). V gave up 7 bases and J gave up 5 bases, with 12 bases separating them. There are 13 residues in the CDR3. DNA of the CDR3: TGTGCCAGCACCCCGGGGGGTTATCAGCCCCAGCATTTT. Amino acids: CASTPGGYQPQHF.

This clonotype was detected ten times or more. The gene calls are TRBV20-1 and TRBJ2-1; 8 nucleotides agree with TRBD2. V shed 5 bases and J 5 bases; nucleotides not matched to a gene: 8. This CDR3 has 14 amino acids. Germline V CDR1 and CDR2: DFQATT, SNEGSKA (reference sequence). CDR3 nucleotide sequence: TGCAGTGCTCCCCAGCGGGAGCGCGACAATGAGCAGTTCTTC. Translation: CSAPQRERDNEQFF.